A selection of T cell receptor beta chains follows, all from one sample in a study of blood T cell repertoires in COVID-19. Assay used: immunoSEQ multiplex PCR; TCRdb lists only in-frame clones, some missing. Seen here are about 250,000 clones, over 75% observed once, and the top ten hold less than 20%. The sequenced sample consisted of PBMCs or T cells enriched from blood (not recorded which). The receptors stem from a man between 18 and 35 years old who had recovered from COVID-19. The CDR3 runs from the conserved cysteine through the conserved F or W. Clone size is not always given. Where it is, it says once, few, many or a class for expanded clones.

CDR3 length: 15
clone size: NA
V gene: TRBV7-9
CDR3 protein: CASSHGQGAYNEQFF

CDR3 length: 14
clone size: NA
V gene: TRBV3-1/TRBV3-2
CDR3 protein: CASSDGQGGEKLFF

CDR3 length: 20
clone size: NA
V gene: TRBV28
CDR3 protein: CASRRDRTGRGMYSNQPQHF

CDR3 length: 15
clone size: few
V gene: TRBV18
CDR3 protein: CASSEPGLATNIQYF

CDR3 length: 15
clone size: NA
V gene: TRBV7-9
CDR3 protein: CASSPTISRDGEQYF

CDR3 length: 17
clone size: NA
V gene: TRBV27
CDR3 protein: CASSTSTGSSYNSPLHF

CDR3 length: 12
clone size: NA
V gene: TRBV10-3
CDR3 protein: CAAGTAAYGYTF

CDR3 length: 13
clone size: NA
V gene: TRBV19
CDR3 protein: CASSTTHRGEQYF

CDR3 length: 15
clone size: NA
V gene: TRBV19
CDR3 protein: CASSISAGLNSPLHF

CDR3 length: 13
clone size: NA
V gene: TRBV27
CDR3 protein: CASSPTINTEAFF

CDR3 length: 15
clone size: NA
V gene: TRBV5-4
CDR3 protein: CASSLTSSSYNEQFF

CDR3 length: 15
clone size: NA
V gene: TRBV13
CDR3 protein: CASSLTGSSYNEQFF

CDR3 length: 17
clone size: NA
V gene: TRBV21-1
CDR3 protein: CASSKGAGRNFTYEQYF

CDR3 length: 13
clone size: NA
V gene: TRBV29-1
CDR3 protein: CSVRGGQEYEQYF

CDR3 length: 13
clone size: once
V gene: TRBV14
CDR3 protein: CASSQDRGSPLHF

CDR3 length: 14
clone size: many
V gene: TRBV27
CDR3 protein: CASSFYAGGSEQYF

CDR3 length: 19
clone size: NA
V gene: TRBV7-6
CDR3 protein: CASSLAHAGTGGGNQPQHF

CDR3 length: 17
clone size: NA
V gene: TRBV25-1
CDR3 protein: CASSEYSQATDNSPLHF

CDR3 length: 14
clone size: NA
V gene: TRBV7-6
CDR3 protein: CASAGGTGFREQYF

CDR3 length: 15
clone size: NA
V gene: TRBV5-1
CDR3 protein: CASSLGIAGTYEQYF

CDR3 length: 13
clone size: NA
V gene: TRBV6-5
CDR3 protein: CASRSTGVGGYTF

CDR3 length: 17
clone size: NA
V gene: TRBV27
CDR3 protein: CASSTSRGGRWTDTQYF

CDR3 length: 15
clone size: NA
V gene: TRBV6-6
CDR3 protein: CASSLSSGTYNEQFF

CDR3 length: 13
clone size: NA
V gene: TRBV6-5
CDR3 protein: CASSRGQGDEQYF